The 14 T cell receptor beta chains in this list originate from one sample, sequenced in a study of cytomegalovirus exposure and HLA in healthy donors. Vbeta (60) and Jbeta (13) primers were used in the PCR. The repertoire was sequenced with immunoSEQ multiplex PCR; TCRdb's copy has only in-frame clones and lacks some. The data hold about 160,000 clones, with approximately 80% observed a single time. The material sequenced was PBMCs. The receptor source for this set is a man under 40 in good health and CMV-seronegative.

V and J are TRBV7-2 and TRBJ2-6; possible D gene TRBD1, 6 bases. Germline V gene sequence: CDR1 SGHTA, CDR2 FQGNSA. The CDR3 has 16 residues. V was trimmed by 0 bases and J by 5 bases, leaving 11 bases between them. The CDR3 protein is CASSLADRLWANVLTF. DNA of the CDR3: TGTGCCAGCAGCTTAGCTGACAGGCTCTGGGCCAACGTCCTGACTTTC. Filled out from reference TRBV7-2 and TRBJ2-6, the complete variable domain reads GAGVSQSPSNKVTEKGKDVELRCDPISGHTALYWYRQSLGQGLEFLIYFQGNSAPDKSGLPSDRFSAERTGGSVSTLTIQRTQQEDSAVYLCASSLADRLWANVLTFGAGSRLTVL.

The count of this clone is one. The rearrangement links TRBV30 to TRBJ1-1, with a weak D call TRBD1 (6 bases). The germline V and J ends were trimmed by 5 bases and 1 base, with 14 bases remaining between them. Germline-derived CDR1 and CDR2 are GTSNPN and SVGIG (reference sequence). The CDR3 extends over 14 amino acids. The CDR3 loop reads CAWGEGGSNTEAFF. CDR3 sequence (DNA): TGTGCCTGGGGGGAGGGGGGCTCGAACACTGAAGCTTTCTTT.

This clone was seen a single time. The chain couples TRBV11-2 to TRBJ2-4; 8 bases are shared with TRBD2. CDR3 length: 14 amino acids. After removal of 5 bases from V and 6 bases from J, the junction contained 6 bases not matched to a gene. Germline values: CDR1 SGHAT, CDR2 FQNNGV. CDR3 DNA: TGTGCCAGCAGCCGGGGGGGAGTCGGAAACATTCAGTACTTC. Its translation is CASSRGGVGNIQYF.

This sequence joins TRBV19 and TRBJ2-1; TRBD1 agrees at 11 bases. V trimming: 5 bases; J trimming: 4 bases; junction bases outside the gene matches: 10. CDR1 and CDR2 from the germline V gene are LNHDA and SQIVND (reference sequence). CDR3 length: 17 amino acids. For the CDR3, the DNA is TGTGCCAGTAGTGGTCACACGGACAGGGGGCCGTACAATGAGCAGTTCTTC. It codes for CASSGHTDRGPYNEQFF.

This clone was counted only a few times. CDR3 sequence reads: CASSPGLTASYGYTF. The CDR3 DNA sequence: TGTGCCAGCAGCCCCGGACTGACTGCTAGCTATGGCTACACCTTC. This chain connects TRBV7-2 to TRBJ1-2; D is undetermined. V lost 5 bases and J lost 4, with 17 bases in between. Looked up from germline, CDR1 is SGHTA and CDR2 is FQGNSA. CDR3 length equals 15 residues. The full variable domain, completed using reference TRBV7-2 and TRBJ1-2, is GAGVSQSPSNKVTEKGKDVELRCDPISGHTALYWYRQSLGQGLEFLIYFQGNSAPDKSGLPSDRFSAERTGGSVSTLTIQRTQQEDSAVYLCASSPGLTASYGYTFGSGTRLTVV.

The chain has TRBV27 and TRBJ1-3; possibly TRBD1 for D (5 bases). The germline V and J ends were trimmed by 6 bases and 2 bases, with 14 bases remaining between them. The germline V gene has CDR1 MNHEY and CDR2 SMNVEV (reference sequence). The CDR3 covers 15 residues. The DNA of the CDR3 is TGTGCCAGCAGCCTCCAAGGGGAACCTGGAAACACCATATATTTT. This codes for CASSLQGEPGNTIYF.

V is TRBV19 and J is TRBJ2-7, with TRBD1 matching over 7 bases. Looked up from germline, CDR1 is LNHDA and CDR2 is SQIVND (reference sequence). The junction had 3 bases not matched to a gene; V was cut back by 1 base and J by 0 bases. The CDR3 has 15 amino acids. CDR3 residues: CASSIGTGVSYEQYF. Here the CDR3 DNA reads TGTGCCAGTAGTATAGGGACAGGCGTCTCCTACGAGCAGTACTTC.

This chain uses TRBV28 with TRBJ2-7; maybe TRBD2 (6 bases). Looked up from germline, CDR1 is MDHEN and CDR2 is SYDVKM. This CDR3 has 14 amino acids. Trimming stripped 5 bases from V and 6 bases from J, with 17 bases between. The CDR3 DNA reads as TGTGCCAGCAGTGCGGGACCCCCAACCTCCGAGCAGTACTTC. This sequence encodes CASSAGPPTSEQYF.

The V call is TRBV7-9, the J call TRBJ1-1; a weak D match, TRBD1 (6 bases). The CDR3 covers 17 residues. Trimming left V 5 bases short and J 2 bases short, with 21 bases between. The germline V gene encodes CDR1 SEHNR and CDR2 FQNEAQ (reference sequence). The CDR3 coding sequence is TGTGCCAGCAGCCCCCGGAGGAGGGGGGGCACCAACACTGAAGCTTTCTTT. It specifies CASSPRRRGGTNTEAFF.

This clone was observed a handful of times. The rearrangement joins TRBV19 to TRBJ2-3, with D perhaps TRBD2 (7 bases). The CDR3 runs to 16 residues. The germline V and J ends were trimmed by 3 bases and 3 bases, with 16 bases remaining between them. Germline assignment: CDR1 LNHDA and CDR2 SQIVND (reference sequence). The CDR3 DNA sequence: TGTGCCAGTAGTATCCGGCGGGGGCATGGGACAGATACGCAGTATTTT. Translating it yields CASSIRRGHGTDTQYF.

The chain links TRBV28 to TRBJ2-7; 11 bases match TRBD1. Per the germline V gene, CDR1 is MDHEN and CDR2 is SYDVKM. Trimming cost V 6 bases and J 1 base; bases outside gene matches: 5. The CDR3 contains 15 residues. The CDR3 loop is CASSRTGGLSYEQYF. The CDR3 bases are TGTGCCAGCAGCCGGACAGGGGGCCTATCCTACGAGCAGTACTTC. The entire variable domain, with the rest obtained from reference TRBV28 and TRBJ2-7, is as follows: DVKVTQSSRYLVKRTGEKVFLECVQDMDHENMFWYRQDPGLGLRLIYFSYDVKMKEKGDIPEGYSVSREKKERFSLILESASTNQTSMYLCASSRTGGLSYEQYFGPGTRLTVT.

About this clone: The sample contains more than one DNA sequence encoding this CDR3. The chain has TRBV9 and TRBJ1-2; 8 nucleotides line up with TRBD1. Germline loops: CDR1 SGDLS, CDR2 YYNGEE. The CDR3 is 14 residues long. The J segment lost 5 bases and the V segment lost 0 bases, leaving 3 bases of the junction unmatched. This CDR3 reads CASSVDRQGYGYTF. The CDR3 DNA reads as TGTGCCAGCAGCGTAGATCGACAGGGGTATGGCTACACCTTC.

This chain connects TRBV4-1 to TRBJ1-2, with D possibly TRBD1 on 5 matching bases. The ends were cut back, 1 base at V and 4 bases at J, with 10 bases in the middle. Germline values: CDR1 MGHRA, CDR2 YSYEKL. The CDR3 is made up of 14 amino acids. Written as DNA, the CDR3 is TGCGCCAGCAGCCAAGTGCCAGGGCGCTATGGCTACACCTTC. This sequence encodes CASSQVPGRYGYTF.

Only a few counts were recorded for this clone. This sequence joins TRBV5-5 and TRBJ1-3; D is possibly TRBD1 (5 bases). Trimming pared 0 bases from V and 3 bases from J, leaving 10 bases between. Germline-derived CDR1 and CDR2 are SGHKS and YYEKEE (reference sequence). CDR3 length: 15 residues. The chain's CDR3 is CASSLAGGYGNTIYF. CDR3 bases: TGTGCCAGCAGCTTGGCCGGGGGGTATGGAAACACCATATATTTT.